The entry that follows covers one TCR beta chain sequence. This receptor's antigen is unknown. Base qualities are missing; no much larger clone stands one base away. This specimen belongs to a study of CD8 T cells in ankylosing spondylitis (dated by TCRdb to 2016 to 2017). About the study as a whole: To find TCR variants linked to disease, the study profiled T cell receptor beta repertoires in ankylosing spondylitis patients and healthy donors. In total, the full study cohort was made up of nearly 110 healthy donors and about two dozen ankylosing spondylitis patients. Samples of peripheral blood were taken, and for ankylosing spondylitis patients, synovial fluid was collected as well. What the work shows at the level of the full study, not this receptor alone: A TCR beta motif of several highly homologous amino acid variants appeared characteristic of blood from ankylosing spondylitis patients. Some motif variants had previously been reported in the synovial fluid and blood of reactive arthritis patients, which suggests shared mechanisms of disease initiation. The disease-linked clones were reported to be significantly enriched in matched synovial fluid samples from ankylosing spondylitis patients. A CD8+ phenotype was shown by the disease-linked clones, which were found at relatively low frequencies in peripheral blood.

The reads were generated on an Illumina HiSeq 2500. TCR beta libraries were prepared by quantitative 5'-RACE with molecular barcodes. The source study handled its data this way. Disease-linked TCR variants were identified with a new computational method built on a probabilistic model of VDJ rearrangement. TCRdb trimmed the raw reads at Q25, called clones with MiXCR and kept productive beta chains. Every entry covers one CDR3 protein and lists the most common genes and DNA from its rows. TCRdb, not the original authors, processed these V and J calls. This sample is represented by 180,000 or so distinct CDR3 sequences; approximately 10% of them were singletons. The ten biggest clones cover around 29% of the sample. The CDR3 runs 14 residues from the cysteine to the phenylalanine. Only CDR3 DNA remains: 42 bases, in frame from the first base. Deletion took 7 bases off V and 6 bases off J, with a span of 16 bases between the germline ends. Via the germline V gene, CDR1 is MNHEY and CDR2 SVGEGT.

The sequence was obtained from a male donor with ankylosing spondylitis or in good health (not recorded which). The chain is made from TRBV6-2 or TRBV6-3 and TRBJ2-4; the D region possibly corresponds to TRBD1 (6 bases align). Sequencing was done on a sample of blood, either unsorted or a sorted T cell fraction (not recorded which). The DNA sequence follows: TGTGCCAGCACCTTAGCAGGGGCTGGAAACATTCAGTACTTC. Translated, this is CASTLAGAGNIQYF.